This TCR beta chain stems from a study of T cell repertoires in cytomegalovirus infection. One entry per CDR3 protein, called by TCRdb with MiXCR from the reads. The sample contains about 230,000 distinct CDR3 sequences, around 6.2% of which appear only once. This clonotype was detected many times. This receptor was obtained from a human donor in good health (CMV status not recorded). Some clones in this sample may be carry-over from other donors' samples. The sample consisted of PBMCs.

The CDR3 region is CASSPSPRGLGTDTQYF. The CDR3 nucleotides are TGTGCCAGCAGCCCGAGCCCTCGGGGCCTCGGCACAGATACGCAGTATTTT. The J gene is TRBJ2-3, the V gene TRBV7-2; possibly TRBD1 or TRBD2 for D (5 bases each). Germline V gives CDR1 SGHTA, CDR2 FQGNSA. The CDR3 spans 17 residues. V was cut by 5 bases and J by 1 base, with 19 bases left in between.